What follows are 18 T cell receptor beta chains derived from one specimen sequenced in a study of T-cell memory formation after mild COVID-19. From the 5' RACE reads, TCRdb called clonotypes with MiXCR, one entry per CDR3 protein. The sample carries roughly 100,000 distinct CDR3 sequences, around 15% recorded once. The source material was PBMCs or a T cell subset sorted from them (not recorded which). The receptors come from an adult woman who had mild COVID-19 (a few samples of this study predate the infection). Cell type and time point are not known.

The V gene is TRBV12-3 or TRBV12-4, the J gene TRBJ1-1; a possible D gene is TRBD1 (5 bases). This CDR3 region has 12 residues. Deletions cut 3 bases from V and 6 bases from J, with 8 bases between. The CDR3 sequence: CASSLGTPEAFF. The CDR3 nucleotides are TGTGCCAGCAGTTTGGGGACCCCTGAAGCTTTCTTT.

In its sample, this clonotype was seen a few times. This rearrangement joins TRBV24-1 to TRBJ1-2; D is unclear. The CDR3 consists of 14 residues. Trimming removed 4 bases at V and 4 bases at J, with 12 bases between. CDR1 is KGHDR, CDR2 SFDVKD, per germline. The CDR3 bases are TGTGCCACCAGTGACCGTAGTGGCCCCTATGGCTACACCTTC. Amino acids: CATSDRSGPYGYTF.

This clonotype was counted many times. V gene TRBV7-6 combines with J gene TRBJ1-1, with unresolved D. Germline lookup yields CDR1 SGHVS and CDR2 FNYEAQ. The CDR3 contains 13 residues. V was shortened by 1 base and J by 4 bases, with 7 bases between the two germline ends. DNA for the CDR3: TGTGCCAGCAGCTTAGTTTTGGCCACTGAAGCTTTCTTT. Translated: CASSLVLATEAFF.

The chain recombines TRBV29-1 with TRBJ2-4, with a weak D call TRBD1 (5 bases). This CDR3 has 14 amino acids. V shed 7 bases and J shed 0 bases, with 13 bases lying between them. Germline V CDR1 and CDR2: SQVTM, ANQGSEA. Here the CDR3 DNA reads TGCAGCGCTCAGACAGAATTAGCCAAAAACATTCAGTACTTC. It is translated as CSAQTELAKNIQYF.

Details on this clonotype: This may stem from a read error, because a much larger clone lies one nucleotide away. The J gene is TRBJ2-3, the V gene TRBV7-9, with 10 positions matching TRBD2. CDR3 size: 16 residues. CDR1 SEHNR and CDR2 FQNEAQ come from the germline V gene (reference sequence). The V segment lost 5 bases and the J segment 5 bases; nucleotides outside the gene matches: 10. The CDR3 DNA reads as TGTGCCAGCAGCCTCGGACTAGCGGAGACCAAAGATACGCAGTATTTT. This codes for CASSLGLAETKDTQYF.

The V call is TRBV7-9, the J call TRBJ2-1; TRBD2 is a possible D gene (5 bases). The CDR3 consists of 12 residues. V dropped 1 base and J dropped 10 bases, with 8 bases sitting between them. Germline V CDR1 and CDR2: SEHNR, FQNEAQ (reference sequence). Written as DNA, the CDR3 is TGTGCCAGCAGCTTAGGGCCGGGGGAGCAGTTCTTC. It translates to CASSLGPGEQFF.

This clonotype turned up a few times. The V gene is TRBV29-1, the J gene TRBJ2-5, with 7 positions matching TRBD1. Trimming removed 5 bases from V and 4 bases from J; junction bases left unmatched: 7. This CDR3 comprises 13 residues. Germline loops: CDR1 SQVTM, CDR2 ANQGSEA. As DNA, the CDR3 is TGCAGCGTTTCACAGGGGATAGGAGAGACCCAGTACTTC. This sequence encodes CSVSQGIGETQYF.

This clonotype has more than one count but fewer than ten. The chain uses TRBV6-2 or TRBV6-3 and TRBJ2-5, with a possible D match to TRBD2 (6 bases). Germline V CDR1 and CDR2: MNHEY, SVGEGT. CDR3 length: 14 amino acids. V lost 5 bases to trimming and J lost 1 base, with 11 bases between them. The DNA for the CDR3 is TGTGCCAGCAGTCAAGCGGGCTTCCAAGAGACCCAGTACTTC. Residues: CASSQAGFQETQYF.

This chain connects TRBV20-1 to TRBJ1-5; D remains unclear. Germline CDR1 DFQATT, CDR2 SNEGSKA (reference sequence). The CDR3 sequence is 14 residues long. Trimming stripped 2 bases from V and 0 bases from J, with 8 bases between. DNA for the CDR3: TGCAGTGCTAGAACGGGGTTTAGCAATCAGCCCCAGCATTTT. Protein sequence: CSARTGFSNQPQHF.

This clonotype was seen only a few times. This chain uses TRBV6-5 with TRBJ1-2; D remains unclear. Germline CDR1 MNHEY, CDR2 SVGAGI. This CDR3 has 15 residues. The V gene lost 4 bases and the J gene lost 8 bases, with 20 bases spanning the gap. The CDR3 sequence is CASSSPAELTMGYTF. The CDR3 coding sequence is TGTGCCAGCAGTTCTCCGGCCGAGCTCACTATGGGCTACACCTTC.

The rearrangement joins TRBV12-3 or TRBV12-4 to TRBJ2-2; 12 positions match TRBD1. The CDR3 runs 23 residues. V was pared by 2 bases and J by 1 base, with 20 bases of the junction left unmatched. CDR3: CASSLKGDRGLSRHLMNTGELFF. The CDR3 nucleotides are TGTGCCAGCAGTTTAAAGGGGGACAGGGGGCTTTCTCGTCACCTTATGAACACCGGGGAGCTGTTTTTT.

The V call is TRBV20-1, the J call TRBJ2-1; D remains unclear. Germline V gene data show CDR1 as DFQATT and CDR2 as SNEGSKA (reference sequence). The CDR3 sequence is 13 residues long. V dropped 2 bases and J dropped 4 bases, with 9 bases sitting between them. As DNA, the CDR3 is TGCAGTGCTAGAATCGGCGATTACAATGAGCAGTTCTTC. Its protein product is CSARIGDYNEQFF.

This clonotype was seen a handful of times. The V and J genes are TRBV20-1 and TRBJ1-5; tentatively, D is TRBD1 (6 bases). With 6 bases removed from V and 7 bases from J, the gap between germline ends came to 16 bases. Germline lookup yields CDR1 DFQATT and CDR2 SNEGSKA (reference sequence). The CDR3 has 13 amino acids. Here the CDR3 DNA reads TGCAGTGCGGCTAAGGGGGGCTGGCAGCCCCAGCATTTT. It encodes CSAAKGGWQPQHF.

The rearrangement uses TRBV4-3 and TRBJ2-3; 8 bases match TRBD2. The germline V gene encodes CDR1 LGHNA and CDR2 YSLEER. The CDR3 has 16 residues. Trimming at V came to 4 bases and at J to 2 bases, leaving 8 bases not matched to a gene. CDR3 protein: CASSRQRGSLTDTQYF. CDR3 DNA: TGCGCCAGCAGCCGGCAGCGGGGGTCTCTCACAGATACGCAGTATTTT.

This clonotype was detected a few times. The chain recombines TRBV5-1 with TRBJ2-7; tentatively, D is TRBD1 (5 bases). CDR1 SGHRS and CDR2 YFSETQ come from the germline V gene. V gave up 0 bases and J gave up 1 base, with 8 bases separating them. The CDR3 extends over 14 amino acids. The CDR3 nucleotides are TGCGCCAGCAGCTTGGGAGACAGTTCCTACGAGCAGTACTTC. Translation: CASSLGDSSYEQYF.

CDR3 in DNA: TGTGCCAGCAGCTTAGTAACAGACTACGAGCAGTACTTC. Translating gives CASSLVTDYEQYF. V and J are TRBV7-2 and TRBJ2-7; D gene uncertain. Trimming took off 1 base at V and 3 bases at J, with 7 bases between the two ends. This CDR3 contains 13 residues. Per the germline V gene, CDR1 is SGHTA and CDR2 is FQGNSA. Full variable domain (outside the CDR3, taken from reference TRBV7-2 and TRBJ2-7): GAGVSQSPSNKVTEKGKDVELRCDPISGHTALYWYRQSLGQGLEFLIYFQGNSAPDKSGLPSDRFSAERTGGSVSTLTIQRTQQEDSAVYLCASSLVTDYEQYFGPGTRLTVT.

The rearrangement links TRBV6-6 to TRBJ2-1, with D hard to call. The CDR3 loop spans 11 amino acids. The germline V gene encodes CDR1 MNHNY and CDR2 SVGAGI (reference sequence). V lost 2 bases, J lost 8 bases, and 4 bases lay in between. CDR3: CASSYQHEQFF. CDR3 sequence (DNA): TGTGCCAGCAGTTACCAGCATGAGCAGTTCTTC.

CDR3 nucleotide sequence: TGCAGTGCTAGAGTAGGGCAGGGTTGGACTGAAGCTTTCTTT. Protein product: CSARVGQGWTEAFF. V and J are TRBV20-1 and TRBJ1-1, with a weak D call TRBD1 (5 bases). The length of the CDR3 is 14 residues. V lost 1 base to trimming and J lost 5 bases, with 14 bases between them. Looked up from germline, CDR1 is DFQATT and CDR2 is SNEGSKA (reference sequence).